The 11 T cell receptor beta chains presented below share a single source sample, sequenced in a study of blood T cell repertoires in COVID-19. Sequencing used immunoSEQ multiplex PCR; TCRdb keeps in-frame clones, though not all of them. The sample consists of approximately 290,000 clones, approximately 86% of them appearing once. Sequencing was performed on peripheral blood. All receptors derive from a human donor with COVID-19, enrolled during active disease. The donor label of this sample is uncertain.

The chain recombines TRBV5-4 with TRBJ1-1, with a weak D call TRBD1 (5 bases). The CDR3 is 15 residues long. Germline V gene sequence: CDR1 SGHNT, CDR2 YYREEE (reference sequence). Trimming shortened V by 0 bases and J by 7 bases, and 16 bases separated the two germline ends. CDR3: CASSLGGGGAREAFF. CDR3 nucleotides: TGTGCCAGCAGCTTGGGCGGCGGAGGGGCTCGTGAAGCTTTCTTT.

This chain uses TRBV6-2 or TRBV6-3 with TRBJ1-5, with 12 nucleotides matching TRBD1. V gave up 2 bases and J gave up 6 bases; unmatched junction bases: 5. Germline V CDR1 and CDR2: MNHEY, SVGEGT. The CDR3 length is 16 residues. CDR3 amino acids: CASSYGGQGARQPQHF. As DNA, the CDR3 is TGTGCCAGCAGTTACGGGGGACAGGGGGCGCGTCAGCCCCAGCATTTT.

CDR3 DNA: TGTGCCAGCAGCGGCATCCTAGCGAGCGCCGGGGAGCTGTTTTTT. Translated: CASSGILASAGELFF. The chain carries TRBV7-2 and TRBJ2-2; weak D call: TRBD2 (6 bases). The V end was cut by 5 bases, the J end by 6 bases, with 16 bases between. Per the germline V gene, CDR1 is SGHTA and CDR2 is FQGNSA. The length of the CDR3 is 15 residues.

This clone showed up just once. The CDR3 sequence is CASGLVTGGADTQYF. The DNA for the CDR3 is TGTGCTAGTGGTTTGGTAACAGGGGGCGCAGATACGCAGTATTTT. The V gene is TRBV12-5, the J gene TRBJ2-3; 9 positions match TRBD1. CDR3 length equals 15 residues. Germline V CDR1 and CDR2: LGHNT, FRNRAP. J gave up 4 bases and V 0 bases, and 2 bases lay outside the gene matches.

The rearrangement links TRBV19 to TRBJ1-5, with D hard to call. The CDR3 extends over 14 amino acids. V gave up 2 bases and J gave up 6 bases, with 11 bases separating them. Germline V gene lookup returns CDR1 LNHDA and CDR2 SQIVND (reference sequence). Written as DNA, the CDR3 is TGTGCCAGTAGTATACGGCAGGTTGGTCAGCCCCAGCATTTT. Its protein is CASSIRQVGQPQHF.

J is TRBJ2-7 and V is TRBV6-2 or TRBV6-3, with D tentatively TRBD1 (5 bases). The germline V gene has CDR1 MNHEY and CDR2 SVGEGT. This CDR3 spans 15 amino acids. Deletions cut 2 bases from V and 0 bases from J, with 11 bases between. The CDR3 sequence: CASSYPADSSYEQYF. Written as DNA, the CDR3 is TGTGCCAGCAGTTACCCGGCCGACAGCTCCTACGAGCAGTACTTC.

The CDR3 sequence is CSVETVATNEKLFF. The CDR3 nucleotides read TGCAGCGTTGAAACGGTCGCAACTAATGAAAAACTGTTTTTT. The chain recombines TRBV29-1 with TRBJ1-4; D remains ambiguous. Looked up from germline, CDR1 is SQVTM and CDR2 is ANQGSEA. V lost 2 bases and J lost 0, with 7 bases in between. The CDR3 is made up of 14 amino acids. The variable domain in full, completed from reference TRBV29-1 and TRBJ1-4, reads SAVISQKPSRDICQRGTSLTIQCQVDSQVTMMFWYRQQPGQSLTLIATANQGSEATYESGFVIDKFPISRPNLTFSTLTVSNMSPEDSSIYLCSVETVATNEKLFFGSGTQLSVL.

For this clone: Other DNA sequences within the sample encode an identical CDR3. This chain joins TRBV7-2 and TRBJ1-3, with D possibly being TRBD1 (5 bases). The CDR3 consists of 15 residues. With 1 base removed from V and 0 bases from J, the gap between germline ends came to 7 bases. Germline CDR1 reads SGHTA; CDR2 reads FQGNSA. For the CDR3, the DNA is TGTGCCAGCAGCTTAGAAACAGGCTCTGGAAACACCATATATTTT. This encodes CASSLETGSGNTIYF.

The rearrangement uses TRBV4-1 and TRBJ2-7, with a weak D call TRBD1 (5 bases). V lost 1 base, J lost 4 bases, and 20 bases lay in between. The CDR3 consists of 17 residues. The germline V gene has CDR1 MGHRA and CDR2 YSYEKL. CDR3 residues: CASSQGVGQGPAYEQYF. Written as DNA, the CDR3 is TGCGCCAGCAGCCAAGGAGTCGGTCAGGGTCCCGCTTACGAGCAGTACTTC.

In its sample, this clone was seen once. The chain carries TRBV30 and TRBJ2-2; possible D gene TRBD2, 6 bases. Germline loops: CDR1 GTSNPN, CDR2 SVGIG (reference sequence). The CDR3 has 13 residues. V was trimmed by 6 bases and J by 4 bases, leaving 12 bases between them. The CDR3 nucleotides are TGTGCCTGTTCCGTGGGGGGCACCGGGGAGCTGTTTTTT. Translation: CACSVGGTGELFF.

The chain employs TRBV5-1 and TRBJ2-1; 10 nucleotides align to TRBD2. This CDR3 has 16 residues. Trimming at V came to 4 bases and at J to 0 bases, leaving 4 bases not matched to a gene. CDR1 is SGHRS, CDR2 YFSETQ, per germline. In DNA form, the CDR3 reads TGCGCCAGCAGCCTGTCTAGCGGGAGCTCCTACAATGAGCAGTTCTTC. It specifies CASSLSSGSSYNEQFF.